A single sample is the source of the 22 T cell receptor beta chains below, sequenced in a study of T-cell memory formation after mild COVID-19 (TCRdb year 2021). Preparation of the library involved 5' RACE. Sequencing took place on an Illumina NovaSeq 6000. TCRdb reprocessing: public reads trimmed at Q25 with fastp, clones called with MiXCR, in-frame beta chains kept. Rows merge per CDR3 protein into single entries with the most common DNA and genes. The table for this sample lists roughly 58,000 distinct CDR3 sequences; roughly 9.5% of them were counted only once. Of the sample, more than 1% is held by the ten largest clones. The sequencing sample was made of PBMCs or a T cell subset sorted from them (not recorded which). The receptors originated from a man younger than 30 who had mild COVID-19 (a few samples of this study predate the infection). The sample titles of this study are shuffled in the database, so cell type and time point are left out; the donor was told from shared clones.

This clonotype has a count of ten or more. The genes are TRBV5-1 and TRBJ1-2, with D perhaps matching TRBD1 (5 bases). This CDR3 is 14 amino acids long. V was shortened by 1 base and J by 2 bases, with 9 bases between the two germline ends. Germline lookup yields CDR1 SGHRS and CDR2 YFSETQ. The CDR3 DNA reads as TGCGCCAGCAGCTTGTCCCCAGGGAACTATGGCTACACCTTC. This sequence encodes CASSLSPGNYGYTF. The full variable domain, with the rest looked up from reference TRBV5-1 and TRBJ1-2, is KAGVTQTPRYLIKTRGQQVTLSCSPISGHRSVSWYQQTPGQGLQFLFEYFSETQRNKGNFPGRFSGRQFSNSRSEMNVSTLELGDSALYLCASSLSPGNYGYTFGSGTRLTVV.

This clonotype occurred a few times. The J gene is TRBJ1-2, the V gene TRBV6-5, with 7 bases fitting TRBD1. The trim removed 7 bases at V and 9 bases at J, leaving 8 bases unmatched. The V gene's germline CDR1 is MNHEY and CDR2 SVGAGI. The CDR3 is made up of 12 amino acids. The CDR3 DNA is TGTGCCAGCACCGGTGACAGGGTTCGCTACACCTTC. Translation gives CASTGDRVRYTF.

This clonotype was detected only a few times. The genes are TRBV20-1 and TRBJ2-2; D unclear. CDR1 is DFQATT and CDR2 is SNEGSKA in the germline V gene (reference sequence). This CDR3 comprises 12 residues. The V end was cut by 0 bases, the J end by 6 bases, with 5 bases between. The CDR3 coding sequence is TGCAGTGCTAGAGACCCAGCCGGGGAGCTGTTTTTT. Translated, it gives CSARDPAGELFF.

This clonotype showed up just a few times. CDR3: CSANGRIDTQYF. In nucleotides, the CDR3 is TGCAGTGCTAACGGGAGAATAGATACGCAGTATTTT. The chain has TRBV20-1 and TRBJ2-3, with D possibly being TRBD2 (6 bases). The CDR3 has 12 residues. V dropped 4 bases and J dropped 5 bases, with 10 bases sitting between them. Germline-derived CDR1 and CDR2 are DFQATT and SNEGSKA (reference sequence).

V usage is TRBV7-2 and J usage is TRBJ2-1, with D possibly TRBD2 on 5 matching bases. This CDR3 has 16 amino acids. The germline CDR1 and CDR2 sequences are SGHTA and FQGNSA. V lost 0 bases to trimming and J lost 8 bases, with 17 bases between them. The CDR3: CASSLARRAGIDEQFF. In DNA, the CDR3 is TGTGCCAGCAGCTTAGCGCGCCGGGCGGGTATCGATGAGCAGTTCTTC.

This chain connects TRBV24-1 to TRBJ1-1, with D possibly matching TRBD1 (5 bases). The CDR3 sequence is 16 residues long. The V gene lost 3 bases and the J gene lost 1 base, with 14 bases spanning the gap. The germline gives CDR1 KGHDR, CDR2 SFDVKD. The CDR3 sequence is CATSDGRQPKNTEAFF. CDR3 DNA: TGTGCCACCAGTGATGGGAGACAGCCCAAGAACACTGAAGCTTTCTTT.

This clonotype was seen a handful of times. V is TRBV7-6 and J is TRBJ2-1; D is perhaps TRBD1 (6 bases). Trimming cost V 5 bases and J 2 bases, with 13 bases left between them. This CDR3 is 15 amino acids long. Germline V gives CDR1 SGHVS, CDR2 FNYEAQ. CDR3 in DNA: TGTGCCAGCAGCCCCAGACAGGCCCCCTACAATGAGCAGTTCTTC. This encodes CASSPRQAPYNEQFF.

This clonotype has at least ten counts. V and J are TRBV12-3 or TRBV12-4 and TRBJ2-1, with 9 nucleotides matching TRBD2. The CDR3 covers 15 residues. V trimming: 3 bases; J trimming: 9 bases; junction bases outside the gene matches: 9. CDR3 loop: CASSLRRGGLGEQFF. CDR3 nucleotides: TGTGCCAGCAGTTTGCGGCGGGGGGGCCTAGGTGAGCAGTTCTTC.

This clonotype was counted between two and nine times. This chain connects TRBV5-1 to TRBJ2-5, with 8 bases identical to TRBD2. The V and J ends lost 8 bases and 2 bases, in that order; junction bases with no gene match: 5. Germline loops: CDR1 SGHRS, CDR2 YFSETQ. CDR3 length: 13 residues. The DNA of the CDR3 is TGCGCCAGTCAAGCGGGGGCGCAAGAGACCCAGTACTTC. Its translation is CASQAGAQETQYF.

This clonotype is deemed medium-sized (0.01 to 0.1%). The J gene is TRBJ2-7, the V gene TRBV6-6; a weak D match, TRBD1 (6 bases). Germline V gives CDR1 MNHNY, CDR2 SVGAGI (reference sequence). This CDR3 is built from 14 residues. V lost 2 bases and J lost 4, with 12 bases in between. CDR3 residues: CASSYGQDRYEQYF. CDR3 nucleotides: TGTGCCAGCAGTTACGGTCAGGACAGATACGAGCAGTACTTC.

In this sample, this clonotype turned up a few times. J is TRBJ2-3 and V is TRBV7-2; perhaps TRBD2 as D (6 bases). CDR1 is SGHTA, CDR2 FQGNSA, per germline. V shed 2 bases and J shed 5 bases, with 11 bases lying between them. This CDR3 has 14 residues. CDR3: CASSLLGSGDTQYF. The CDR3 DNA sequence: TGTGCCAGCAGCTTATTAGGTAGCGGAGATACGCAGTATTTT. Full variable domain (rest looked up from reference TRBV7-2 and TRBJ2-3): GAGVSQSPSNKVTEKGKDVELRCDPISGHTALYWYRQSLGQGLEFLIYFQGNSAPDKSGLPSDRFSAERTGGSVSTLTIQRTQQEDSAVYLCASSLLGSGDTQYFGPGTRLTVL.

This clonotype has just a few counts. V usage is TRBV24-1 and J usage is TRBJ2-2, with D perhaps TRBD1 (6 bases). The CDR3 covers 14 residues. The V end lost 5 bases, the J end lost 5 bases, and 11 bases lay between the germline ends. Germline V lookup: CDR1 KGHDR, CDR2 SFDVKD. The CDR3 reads CATSASDRTGELFF. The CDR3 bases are TGTGCCACCAGTGCTTCAGACAGGACCGGGGAGCTGTTTTTT.

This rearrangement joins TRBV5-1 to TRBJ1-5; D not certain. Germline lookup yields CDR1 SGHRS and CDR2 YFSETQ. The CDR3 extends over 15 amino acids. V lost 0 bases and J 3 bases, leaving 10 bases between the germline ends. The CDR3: CASSLGAGNNQPQHF. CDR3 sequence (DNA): TGCGCCAGCAGCTTGGGAGCAGGAAACAATCAGCCCCAGCATTTT.

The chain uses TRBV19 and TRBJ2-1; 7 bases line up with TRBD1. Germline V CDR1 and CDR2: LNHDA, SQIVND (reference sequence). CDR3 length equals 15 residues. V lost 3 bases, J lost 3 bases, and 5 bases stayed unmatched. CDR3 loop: CASSIDRALYNEQFF. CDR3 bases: TGTGCCAGTAGTATCGACAGGGCCCTCTACAATGAGCAGTTCTTC.

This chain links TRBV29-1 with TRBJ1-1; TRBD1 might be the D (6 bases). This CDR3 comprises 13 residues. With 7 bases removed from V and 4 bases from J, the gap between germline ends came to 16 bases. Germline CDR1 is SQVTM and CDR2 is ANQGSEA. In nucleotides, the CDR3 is TGCAGCGCCCTGTGGGGGGCGGGCACTGAAGCTTTCTTT. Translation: CSALWGAGTEAFF.

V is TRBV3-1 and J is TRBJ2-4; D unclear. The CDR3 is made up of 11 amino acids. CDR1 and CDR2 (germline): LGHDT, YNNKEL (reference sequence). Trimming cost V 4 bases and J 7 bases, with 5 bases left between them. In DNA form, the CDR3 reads TGTGCCAGCAGCCGCTATAACATTCAGTACTTC. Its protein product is CASSRYNIQYF. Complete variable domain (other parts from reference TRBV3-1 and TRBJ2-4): DTAVSQTPKYLVTQMGNDKSIKCEQNLGHDTMYWYKQDSKKFLKIMFSYNNKELIINETVPNRFSPKSPDKAHLNLHINSLELGDSAVYFCASSRYNIQYFGAGTRLSVL.

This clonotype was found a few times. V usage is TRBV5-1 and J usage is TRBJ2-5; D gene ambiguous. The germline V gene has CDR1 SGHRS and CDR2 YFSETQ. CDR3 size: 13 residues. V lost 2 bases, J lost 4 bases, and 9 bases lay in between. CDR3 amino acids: CASSFGFGETQYF. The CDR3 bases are TGCGCCAGCAGCTTCGGTTTCGGAGAGACCCAGTACTTC.

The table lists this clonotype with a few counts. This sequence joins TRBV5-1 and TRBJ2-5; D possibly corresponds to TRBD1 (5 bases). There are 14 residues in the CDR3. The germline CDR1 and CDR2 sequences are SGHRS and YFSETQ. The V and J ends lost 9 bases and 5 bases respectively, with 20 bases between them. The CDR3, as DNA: TGCGCCACCACGGCGATGGGGCAGGGCGAGACCCAGTACTTC. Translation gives CATTAMGQGETQYF.

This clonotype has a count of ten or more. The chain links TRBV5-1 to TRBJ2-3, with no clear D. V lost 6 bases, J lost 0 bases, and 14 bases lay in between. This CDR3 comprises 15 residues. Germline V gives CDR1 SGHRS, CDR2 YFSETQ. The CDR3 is CASTPGSTSTDTQYF. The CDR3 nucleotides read TGCGCCAGCACTCCAGGCAGTACTAGCACAGATACGCAGTATTTT.

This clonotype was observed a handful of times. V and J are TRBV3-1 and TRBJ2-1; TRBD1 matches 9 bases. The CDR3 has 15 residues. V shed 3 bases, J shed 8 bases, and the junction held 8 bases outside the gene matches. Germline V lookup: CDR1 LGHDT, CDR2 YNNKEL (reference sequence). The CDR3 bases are TGTGCCAGCAGCCAGATGACAGGGGGGCACCATGAGCAGTTCTTC. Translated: CASSQMTGGHHEQFF.

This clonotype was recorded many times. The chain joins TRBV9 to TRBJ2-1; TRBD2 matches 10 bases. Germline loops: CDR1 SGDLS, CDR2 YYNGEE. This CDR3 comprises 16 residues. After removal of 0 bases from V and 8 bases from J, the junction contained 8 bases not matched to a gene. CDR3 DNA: TGTGCCAGCAGCGTAGCTGGTAGCGGGGGGAGCGATGAGCAGTTCTTC. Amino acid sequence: CASSVAGSGGSDEQFF.

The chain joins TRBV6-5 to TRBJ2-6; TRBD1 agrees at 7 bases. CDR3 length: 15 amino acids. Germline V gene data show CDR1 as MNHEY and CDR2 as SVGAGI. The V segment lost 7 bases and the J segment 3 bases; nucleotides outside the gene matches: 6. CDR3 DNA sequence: TGTGCCAGCACCAGACAGGGTTTTGGGGCCAACGTCCTGACTTTC. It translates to CASTRQGFGANVLTF.